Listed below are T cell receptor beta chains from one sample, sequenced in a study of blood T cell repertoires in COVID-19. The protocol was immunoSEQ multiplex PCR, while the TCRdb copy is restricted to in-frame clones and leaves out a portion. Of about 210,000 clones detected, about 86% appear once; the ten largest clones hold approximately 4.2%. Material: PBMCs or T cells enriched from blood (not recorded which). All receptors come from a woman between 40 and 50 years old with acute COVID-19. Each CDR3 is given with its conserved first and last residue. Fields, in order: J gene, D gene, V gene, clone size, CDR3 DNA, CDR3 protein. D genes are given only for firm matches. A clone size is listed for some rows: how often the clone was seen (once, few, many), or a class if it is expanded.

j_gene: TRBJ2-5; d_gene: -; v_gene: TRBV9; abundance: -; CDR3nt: TGTGCCAGCAGCGTAGGATCGGGGAAGGAGACCCAGTACTTC; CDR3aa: CASSVGSGKETQYF
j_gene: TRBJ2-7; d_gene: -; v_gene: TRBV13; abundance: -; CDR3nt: TGTGCCAGCAGCCAGGGGACGGATAGAATCTCCTACGAGCAGTACTTC; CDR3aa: CASSQGTDRISYEQYF
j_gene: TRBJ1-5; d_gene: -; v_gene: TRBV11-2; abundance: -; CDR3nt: TGTGCCAGCAGCTTAAACTTGGCCCGGGAGAATCAGCCCCAGCATTTT; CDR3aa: CASSLNLARENQPQHF
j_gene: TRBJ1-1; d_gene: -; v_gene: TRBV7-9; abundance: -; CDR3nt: TGTGCCAGCAGCTTAAAGCTCACTGAAGCTTTCTTT; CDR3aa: CASSLKLTEAFF
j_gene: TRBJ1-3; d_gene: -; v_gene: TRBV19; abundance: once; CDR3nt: TGTGCCAGTACAGTTGGTAGGGGAGGAAACACCATATATTTT; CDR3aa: CASTVGRGGNTIYF
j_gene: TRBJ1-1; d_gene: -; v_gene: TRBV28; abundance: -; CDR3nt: TGTGCCAGCAGAGGGGGAACGCGGTCGAACACTGAAGCTTTCTTT; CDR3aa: CASRGGTRSNTEAFF
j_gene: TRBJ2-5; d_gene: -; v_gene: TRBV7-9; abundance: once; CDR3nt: TGTGCCAGCAGCTCCCGGGAGACCCAGTACTTC; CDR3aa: CASSSRETQYF
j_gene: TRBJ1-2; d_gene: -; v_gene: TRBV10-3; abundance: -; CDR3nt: TGTGCCATCAGTGTTGGAGGGGCTAACTATGGCTACACCTTC; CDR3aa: CAISVGGANYGYTF
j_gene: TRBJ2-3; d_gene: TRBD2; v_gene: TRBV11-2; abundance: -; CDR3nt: TGTGCCAGCAGCTTAGATCTTAGGACTAGCGGGGGAGATACGCAGTATTTT; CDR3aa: CASSLDLRTSGGDTQYF
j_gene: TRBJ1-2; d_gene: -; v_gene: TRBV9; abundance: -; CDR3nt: TGTGCCAGCAGCGCCAACCCGTCTTCAGGACAGTATGGCTACACCTTC; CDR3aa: CASSANPSSGQYGYTF
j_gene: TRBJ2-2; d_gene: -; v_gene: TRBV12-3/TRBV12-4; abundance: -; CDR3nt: TGTGCCAGCACGCTATCAAGGGAGCTGTTTTTT; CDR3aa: CASTLSRELFF
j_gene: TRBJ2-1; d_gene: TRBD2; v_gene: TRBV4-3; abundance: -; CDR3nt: TGCGCCAGCAGCCAAGATAGGGCTAGCGGGACCTCCAATGAGCAGTTCTTC; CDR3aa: CASSQDRASGTSNEQFF
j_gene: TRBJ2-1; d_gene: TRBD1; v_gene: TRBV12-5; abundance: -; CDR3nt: TGTGCTAGTGTCAAGGGAGCCGGGACAGTCTACAATGAGCAGTTCTTC; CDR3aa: CASVKGAGTVYNEQFF
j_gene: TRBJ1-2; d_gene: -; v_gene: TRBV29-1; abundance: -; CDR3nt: TGCAGCGTTGACAGGGATGGCTACACCTTC; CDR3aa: CSVDRDGYTF
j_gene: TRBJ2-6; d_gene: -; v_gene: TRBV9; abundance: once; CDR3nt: TGTGCCAGCAGCGTAGACAGGGACGTCTCTGGGGCCAACGTCCTGACTTTC; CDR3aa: CASSVDRDVSGANVLTF
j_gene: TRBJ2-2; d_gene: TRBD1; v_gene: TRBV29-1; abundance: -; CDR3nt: TGCAGCGCACGACAGGGGGCGAACACCGGGGAGCTGTTTTTT; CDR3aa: CSARQGANTGELFF
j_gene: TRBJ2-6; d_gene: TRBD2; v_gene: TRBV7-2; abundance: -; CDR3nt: TGTGCCAGCAGCTTAGTACTAGCGGGAGGGGGTCCTGGGGCCAACGTCCTGACTTTC; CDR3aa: CASSLVLAGGGPGANVLTF
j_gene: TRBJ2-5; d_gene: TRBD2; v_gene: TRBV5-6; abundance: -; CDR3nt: TGTGCCAGCACGGGGGGAGTAGGGGAGACCCAGTACTTC; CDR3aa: CASTGGVGETQYF
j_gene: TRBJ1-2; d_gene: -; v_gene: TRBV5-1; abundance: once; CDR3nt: TGCGCCAGCAGCGAAGAAGACAGAGGTGATTGGGGCTACACCTTC; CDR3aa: CASSEEDRGDWGYTF
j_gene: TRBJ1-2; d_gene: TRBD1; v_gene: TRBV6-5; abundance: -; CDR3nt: TGTGCCAGCACCGGGACAGGGGGCTTTGGCTACACCTTC; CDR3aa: CASTGTGGFGYTF
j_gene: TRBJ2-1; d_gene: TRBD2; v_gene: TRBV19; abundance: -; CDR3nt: TGTGCCAGTAGTGCACTAGAGCGGGAAATCGGGAATGAGCAGTTCTTC; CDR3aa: CASSALEREIGNEQFF
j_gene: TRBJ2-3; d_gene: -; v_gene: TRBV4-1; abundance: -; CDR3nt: TGCGCCAGCAGCCGCACAGGGCCTAGCACAGATACGCAGTATTTT; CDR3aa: CASSRTGPSTDTQYF
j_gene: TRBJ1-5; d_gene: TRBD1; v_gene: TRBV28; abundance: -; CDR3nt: TGTGCCAGCAGTTCGGGACAGGGGAGTAGCAATCAGCCCCAGCATTTT; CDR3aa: CASSSGQGSSNQPQHF
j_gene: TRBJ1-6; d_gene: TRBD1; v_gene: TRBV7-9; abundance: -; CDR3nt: TGTGCCAGCAGCTTTTTAGGACAGGGCGCGTCACCCCTCCACTTT; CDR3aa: CASSFLGQGASPLHF
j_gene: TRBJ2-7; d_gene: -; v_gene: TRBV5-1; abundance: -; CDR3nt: TGCGCCAGCAGCTTGGGACCAGGGGAAAGCTACGAGCAGTACTTC; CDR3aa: CASSLGPGESYEQYF
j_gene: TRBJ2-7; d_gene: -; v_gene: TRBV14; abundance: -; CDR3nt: TGTGCCAGCAGCCAAGGGTTCCGCGACGAGCAGTACTTC; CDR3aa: CASSQGFRDEQYF
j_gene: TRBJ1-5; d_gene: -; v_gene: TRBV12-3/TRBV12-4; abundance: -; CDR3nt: TGTGCCAGCAGTTACTATAGCAATCAGCCCCAGCATTTT; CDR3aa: CASSYYSNQPQHF
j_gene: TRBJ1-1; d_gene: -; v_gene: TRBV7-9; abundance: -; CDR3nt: TGTGCCAGCAGCTTAACAGAGCGGGGAACTGAAGCTTTCTTT; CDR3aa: CASSLTERGTEAFF
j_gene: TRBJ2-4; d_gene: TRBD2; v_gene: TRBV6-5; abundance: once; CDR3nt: TGTGCCAGCAGTTCGGGGACTAGCAACATTCAGTACTTC; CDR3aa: CASSSGTSNIQYF
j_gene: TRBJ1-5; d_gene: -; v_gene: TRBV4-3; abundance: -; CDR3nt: TGCGCCAGCAGCCAAGAGCGAGGTTCGGGCAATCAGCCCCAGCATTTT; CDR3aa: CASSQERGSGNQPQHF
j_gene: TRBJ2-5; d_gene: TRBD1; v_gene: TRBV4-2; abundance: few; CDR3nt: TGTGCCAGCAGCCGGGAAATACCGGGACAGTCCTTTGGGGAGACCCAGTACTTC; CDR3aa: CASSREIPGQSFGETQYF
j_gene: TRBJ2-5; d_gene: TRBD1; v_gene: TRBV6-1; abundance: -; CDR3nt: TGTGCCAGCAGTGAGCCCGGGACAGCAAAAGAGACCCAGTACTTC; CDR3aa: CASSEPGTAKETQYF
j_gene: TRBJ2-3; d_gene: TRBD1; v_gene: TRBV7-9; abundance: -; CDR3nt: TGTGCCAGCAGCTCCAGAATTCCGGGACAGGGCTTGTCCACAGATACGCAGTATTTT; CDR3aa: CASSSRIPGQGLSTDTQYF